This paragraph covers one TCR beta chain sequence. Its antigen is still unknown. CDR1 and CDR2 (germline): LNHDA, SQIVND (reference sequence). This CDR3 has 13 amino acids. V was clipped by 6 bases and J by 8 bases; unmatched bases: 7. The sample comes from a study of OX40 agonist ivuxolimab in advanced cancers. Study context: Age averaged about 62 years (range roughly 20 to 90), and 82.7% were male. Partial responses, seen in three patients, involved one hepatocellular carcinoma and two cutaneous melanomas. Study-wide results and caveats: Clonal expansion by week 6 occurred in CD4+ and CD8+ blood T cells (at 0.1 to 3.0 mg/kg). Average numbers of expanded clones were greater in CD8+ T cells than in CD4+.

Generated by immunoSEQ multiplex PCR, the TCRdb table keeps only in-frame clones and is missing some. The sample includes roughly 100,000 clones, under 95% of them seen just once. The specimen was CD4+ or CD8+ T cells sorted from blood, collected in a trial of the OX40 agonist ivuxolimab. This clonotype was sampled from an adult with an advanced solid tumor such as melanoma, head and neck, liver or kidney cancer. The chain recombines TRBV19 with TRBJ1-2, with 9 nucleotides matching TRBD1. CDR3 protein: CASRSGQGSGYTF. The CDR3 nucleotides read TGTGCCAGTAGATCGGGACAGGGAAGCGGCTACACCTTC.